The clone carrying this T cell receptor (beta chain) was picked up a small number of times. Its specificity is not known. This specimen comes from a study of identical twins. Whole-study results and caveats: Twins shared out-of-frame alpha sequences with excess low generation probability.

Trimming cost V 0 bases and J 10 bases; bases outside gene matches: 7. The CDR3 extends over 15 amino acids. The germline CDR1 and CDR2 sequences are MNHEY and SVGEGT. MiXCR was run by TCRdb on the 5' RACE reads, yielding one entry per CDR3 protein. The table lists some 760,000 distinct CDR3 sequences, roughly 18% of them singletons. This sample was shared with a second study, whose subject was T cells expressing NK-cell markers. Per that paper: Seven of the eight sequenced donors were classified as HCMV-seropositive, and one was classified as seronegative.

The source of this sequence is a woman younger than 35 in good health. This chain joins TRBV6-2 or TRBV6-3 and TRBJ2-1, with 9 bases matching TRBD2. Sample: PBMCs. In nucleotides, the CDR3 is TGTGCCAGCAGTTACTCGAGAGCGGGAGGTGGCGAGCAGTTCTTC. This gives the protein CASSYSRAGGGEQFF.